This T cell receptor (beta chain) was recorded in a study of Graves' ophthalmopathy and Graves' hyperthyroidism. Across the whole study: The collection of peripheral blood took place at initial diagnosis, before any treatment.

Germline loops: CDR1 SEHNR, CDR2 FQNEAQ (reference sequence). The CDR3 loop spans 13 amino acids. This clonotype was picked up a small number of times. The junction and the germline gene differ at one end; a read error may be behind it. Scientists amplified the TCR beta CDR3 regions from RNA transcripts. HTBI primers served in a first-round RT-PCR, which a second-round multiplex PCR followed. In TCRdb, the multiplex PCR reads were re-called with MiXCR into one record per CDR3 protein. The sample gives 650,000 to 900,000 distinct CDR3 sequences, roughly 40% of which show up once; approximately 43% is in the top ten.

The chain joins TRBV7-9 to TRBJ2-2; weak D call: TRBD1 (5 bases). This receptor was identified in an adult man with Graves' ophthalmopathy. Sequenced material: peripheral blood. The CDR3 DNA is TGTGTCAGCAGCTTCCAGGGTACCGGGGAGCTGTTTTTT. Translation: CVSSFQGTGELFF.